This T cell receptor (beta chain) was obtained from a study of T cell changes during pregnancy in multiple sclerosis. Sequencing was performed with immunoSEQ multiplex PCR; in TCRdb, only in-frame clones are kept and a portion is missing. The sample has about 100,000 clones; about 90% are singletons. CDR1 SGHAT and CDR2 FQNNGV come from the germline V gene. This CDR3 has 16 amino acids. The ends were cut back, 1 base at V and 0 bases at J, with 10 bases in the middle. This chain uses TRBV11-2 with TRBJ2-1; D unresolved. The receptor was isolated from a female donor with multiple sclerosis, enrolled in a pregnancy study. The sample in question was peripheral blood, obtained after pregnancy. The CDR3 loop is CASSLGGESSYNEQFF. CDR3 in DNA: TGTGCCAGCAGCTTAGGCGGCGAGAGCTCCTACAATGAGCAGTTCTTC.